The sequence of this TCR beta chain was determined in a study of a mutant IDH1 vaccine in newly diagnosed glioma. Study context: The vaccination schedule gave patients eight doses in weeks 1, 3, 5, 7, 11, 15, 19 and 23. Treated patients, averaging around 40 years, were approximately 60% male and roughly 38% female. Patients got radiotherapy, temozolomide, or both beforehand, and most got both.

V lost 2 bases and J 4 bases, leaving 14 bases between the germline ends. The CDR3 has 15 residues. CDR1 and CDR2 (germline): MNHEY, SMNVEV (reference sequence). Stated time point: week 23, last vaccination. Vaccination used 300 ug of mutant IDH1 20-mer peptide per dose, with topical imiquimod. As regards this clone: No antigen is known for it.

Study results and caveats: The occurrence of vaccine-induced immune responses was seen in 90% to 95% of patients.

Sequenced by immunoSEQ multiplex PCR; TCRdb stores in-frame clones only, minus some. The repertoire holds 25,000 to 30,000 clones, around 83% seen once, with approximately 17% in the top ten. This TCR was recovered from a woman under 40 with glioma. The source material was PBMCs, sampled from a glioma patient whose treatment included an IDH1 peptide vaccine. The V gene is TRBV27, the J gene TRBJ1-2; D may be TRBD1 (6 bases). CDR3 amino acids: CASSLGPGAGYGYTF. For the CDR3, the DNA is TGTGCCAGCAGTTTAGGTCCGGGGGCTGGCTATGGCTACACCTTC.